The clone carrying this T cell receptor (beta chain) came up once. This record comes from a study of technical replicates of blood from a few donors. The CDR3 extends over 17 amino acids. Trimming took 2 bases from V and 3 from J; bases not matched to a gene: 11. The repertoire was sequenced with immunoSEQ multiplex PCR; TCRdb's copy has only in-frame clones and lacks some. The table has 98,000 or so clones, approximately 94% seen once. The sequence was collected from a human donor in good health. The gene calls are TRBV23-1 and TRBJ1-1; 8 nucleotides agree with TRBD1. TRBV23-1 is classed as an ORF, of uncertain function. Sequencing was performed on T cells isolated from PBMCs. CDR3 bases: TGCGCCAGCAGTCAAATAGGACAGGGTCATTACGACACTGAAGCTTTCTTT. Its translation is CASSQIGQGHYDTEAFF.